A single sample is the source of the 30 T cell receptor beta chains below, sequenced in a study of CD8 T cells in ankylosing spondylitis. TCRdb processed the 5' RACE reads anew with MiXCR; each CDR3 protein has one entry. Among 250,000 to 350,000 distinct CDR3 sequences listed, around 21% were seen once. The material sequenced was blood, either unsorted or a sorted T cell fraction (not recorded which). All receptors come from a female donor with ankylosing spondylitis or in good health (not recorded which).

This clonotype was detected a few times. The chain recombines TRBV12-3 or TRBV12-4 with TRBJ1-1; D perhaps matches TRBD1 (6 bases). V shed 2 bases and J shed 4 bases, with 14 bases lying between them. The CDR3 extends over 15 amino acids. Here the CDR3 reads CASSLIRGAGTEAFF. The DNA of the CDR3 is TGTGCCAGCAGTTTAATTCGGGGGGCCGGCACTGAAGCTTTCTTT.

V gene TRBV14 combines with J gene TRBJ2-7, with D maybe TRBD2 (5 bases). CDR1 SGHDN and CDR2 FVKESK come from the germline V gene. The V end lost 1 base, the J end lost 7 bases, and 17 bases lay between the germline ends. The CDR3 totals 15 residues. The CDR3 is CASSQAGLNPKEQYF. In DNA form, the CDR3 reads TGTGCCAGCAGCCAAGCCGGACTGAACCCTAAGGAGCAGTACTTC.

In its sample, this clonotype was seen a few times. The V call is TRBV7-2, the J call TRBJ2-7; D is possibly TRBD1 or TRBD2 (5 bases each). The CDR3 length is 13 residues. Trimming cost V 5 bases and J 3 bases, with 11 bases left between them. Germline CDR1 reads SGHTA; CDR2 reads FQGNSA. In DNA form, the CDR3 reads TGTGCCAGCAGCCCCGGTGGGGGCTACGAGCAGTACTTC. It codes for CASSPGGGYEQYF. The full variable domain, completed using reference TRBV7-2 and TRBJ2-7, is GAGVSQSPSNKVTEKGKDVELRCDPISGHTALYWYRQSLGQGLEFLIYFQGNSAPDKSGLPSDRFSAERTGGSVSTLTIQRTQQEDSAVYLCASSPGGGYEQYFGPGTRLTVT.

The chain employs TRBV15 and TRBJ1-2; TRBD1 matches 8 bases. Germline V gene lookup returns CDR1 LNHNV and CDR2 YYDKDF (reference sequence). Unmatched junction bases numbered 5, after V lost 2 bases and J lost 0 bases. This CDR3 spans 16 amino acids. CDR3 sequence: CATSRSGQGSNYGYTF. The CDR3 coding sequence is TGTGCCACCAGCAGATCTGGACAGGGCTCTAACTATGGCTACACCTTC.

The V gene is TRBV19, the J gene TRBJ2-5, with no clear D. V shed 9 bases and J shed 4 bases, with 15 bases lying between them. CDR3 length: 13 amino acids. Germline CDR1 and CDR2: LNHDA and SQIVND (reference sequence). The CDR3 bases are TGTGCCAGCGGCGGTGGTTTTCGAGAGACCCAGTACTTC. It yields the protein CASGGGFRETQYF.

In its sample, this clonotype was seen many times. The chain carries TRBV10-3 and TRBJ2-7; D is undetermined. V was trimmed by 5 bases and J by 0 bases, leaving 8 bases between them. The CDR3 is 13 amino acids. CDR1 and CDR2 (germline): ENHRY, SYGVKD. The CDR3 DNA sequence: TGTGCCATCAGTTGGGCGGACTCCTACGAGCAGTACTTC. The encoded protein is CAISWADSYEQYF.

This clonotype showed up many times. The chain has TRBV29-1 and TRBJ2-7; TRBD2 might be the D (5 bases). The CDR3 contains 16 residues. V lost 0 bases and J lost 2, with 17 bases in between. The germline CDR1 and CDR2 sequences are SQVTM and ANQGSEA. CDR3 loop: CSVEDIGLGRPYEQYF. Written as DNA, the CDR3 is TGCAGCGTTGAAGATATCGGTTTGGGGAGACCCTACGAGCAGTACTTC.

In this sample, this clonotype turned up a few times. The rearrangement joins TRBV4-3 to TRBJ1-2; 7 bases are a match to TRBD1. The V segment lost 0 bases and the J segment 6 bases; nucleotides outside the gene matches: 4. The CDR3 consists of 14 residues. Germline CDR1 reads LGHNA; CDR2 reads YSLEER. CDR3 bases: TGCGCCAGCAGCCAAGATGACAGGGCGAATGGCTACACCTTC. This encodes CASSQDDRANGYTF.

This clonotype was counted only a few times. The rearrangement links TRBV5-1 to TRBJ2-7; TRBD2 is a possible D gene (6 bases). This CDR3 is 13 amino acids long. Trimming removed 6 bases from V and 4 bases from J, with 14 bases in between. Germline V gene data show CDR1 as SGHRS and CDR2 as YFSETQ. The CDR3 protein is CASMDSGLYEQYF. In DNA, the CDR3 is TGCGCCAGCATGGATAGCGGCTTATACGAGCAGTACTTC.

This clonotype showed up many times. V gene TRBV6-5 combines with J gene TRBJ2-1, with D maybe TRBD2 (6 bases). In germline, CDR1 is MNHEY, CDR2 SVGAGI. Trimming pared 4 bases from V and 4 bases from J, leaving 11 bases between. The CDR3 loop spans 14 amino acids. CDR3 region: CASSSLARYNEQFF. The DNA for the CDR3 is TGTGCCAGCAGTTCCCTAGCGCGATACAATGAGCAGTTCTTC.

The genes are TRBV11-3 and TRBJ2-1; 11 bases align to TRBD2. V dropped 4 bases and J dropped 7; count of bases not matched to a gene: 12. The length of the CDR3 is 17 residues. Germline V CDR1 and CDR2: SGHNT, YENEEA. CDR3 sequence reads: CASSYSPLAGGGNEQFF. For the CDR3, the DNA is TGTGCCAGCAGCTACTCGCCCTTAGCGGGAGGGGGGAATGAGCAGTTCTTC. Full variable domain (remainder filled in from reference TRBV11-3 and TRBJ2-1): EAGVVQSPRYKIIEKKQPVAFWCNPISGHNTLYWYLQNLGQGPELLIRYENEEAVDDSQLPKDRFSAERLKGVDSTLKIQPAELGDSAVYLCASSYSPLAGGGNEQFFGPGTRLTVL.

This clonotype was counted many times. The chain couples TRBV15 to TRBJ2-3, with D unresolved. The germline V gene has CDR1 LNHNV and CDR2 YYDKDF (reference sequence). Trimming removed 8 bases at V and 8 bases at J, with 17 bases between. The CDR3 covers 13 residues. The CDR3 DNA reads TGTGCCACCGGCACAGCCTTTCTTGTTACGCAGTATTTT. It encodes CATGTAFLVTQYF.

The genes are TRBV7-2 and TRBJ2-6; D unclear. V was shortened by 1 base and J by 0 bases, with 10 bases between the two germline ends. Germline V gives CDR1 SGHTA, CDR2 FQGNSA. The CDR3 is 17 residues long. CDR3 in DNA: TGTGCCAGCAGCTTAGGTTATACTTTCTCTGGGGCCAACGTCCTGACTTTC. It encodes CASSLGYTFSGANVLTF.

This clonotype was seen only a few times. The chain links TRBV20-1 to TRBJ2-4, with a tentative D call TRBD1 (5 bases). The CDR3 contains 9 residues. V gave up 7 bases and J gave up 8 bases, with 6 bases separating them. Germline V lookup: CDR1 DFQATT, CDR2 SNEGSKA (reference sequence). Here the CDR3 reads CSVGDIQYF. In nucleotides, the CDR3 is TGCAGTGTAGGGGACATTCAGTACTTC.

The chain links TRBV11-2 to TRBJ2-3; maybe TRBD2 (5 bases). The CDR3 length is 18 residues. Germline CDR1 SGHAT, CDR2 FQNNGV. The germline V and J ends were trimmed by 5 bases and 0 bases, with 21 bases remaining between them. The CDR3 here is CASSVPRLGRPSTDTQYF. CDR3 bases: TGTGCCAGCAGCGTACCACGTCTGGGGAGACCAAGCACAGATACGCAGTATTTT.

The V gene is TRBV14, the J gene TRBJ1-1; D not certain. Trimming pared 4 bases from V and 0 bases from J, leaving 6 bases between. The germline V gene encodes CDR1 SGHDN and CDR2 FVKESK. This CDR3 has 13 residues. The CDR3 sequence is CASSPHLNTEAFF. The CDR3 DNA sequence: TGTGCCAGCAGCCCTCACCTGAACACTGAAGCTTTCTTT.

In this sample, this clonotype turned up a few times. The chain uses TRBV4-2 and TRBJ2-3, with 8 bases identical to TRBD1. Losses at the gene ends were 4 bases for V and 3 bases for J; bases not matched to a gene: 6. Looked up from germline, CDR1 is LGHNA and CDR2 is YNFKEQ. The CDR3 contains 15 residues. Written as DNA, the CDR3 is TGTGCCAGCAGCCTTGATGGACAGGGTACAGATACGCAGTATTTT. Its translation is CASSLDGQGTDTQYF.

The chain couples TRBV6-6 to TRBJ1-6; D uncertain. Germline CDR1 is MNHNY and CDR2 is SVGAGI (reference sequence). Trimming removed 2 bases from V and 5 bases from J, with 10 bases in between. The length of the CDR3 is 15 residues. For the CDR3, the DNA is TGTGCCAGCAGTTACCGGGGATCCGATAATTCACCCCTCCACTTT. It specifies CASSYRGSDNSPLHF.

The chain is built from TRBV20-1 and TRBJ2-7; D gene ambiguous. CDR1 is DFQATT and CDR2 is SNEGSKA in the germline V gene (reference sequence). This CDR3 is 13 amino acids long. V shed 3 bases and J shed 3 bases, with 12 bases lying between them. The CDR3 nucleotides read TGCAGTGCTAGCCCCCGGAAGGTCTACGAGCAGTACTTC. It translates to CSASPRKVYEQYF.

This chain connects TRBV5-5 to TRBJ1-1; D not resolved. The CDR3 is 13 amino acids. Germline V gene data show CDR1 as SGHKS and CDR2 as YYEKEE (reference sequence). V lost 4 bases, J lost 1 base, and 8 bases lay in between. This CDR3 reads CASSRKGNTEAFF. CDR3 nucleotide sequence: TGTGCCAGCAGCCGCAAGGGGAACACTGAAGCTTTCTTT. Combining the CDR3 with reference TRBV5-5 and TRBJ1-1 gives the whole variable domain DAGVTQSPTHLIKTRGQQVTLRCSPISGHKSVSWYQQVLGQGPQFIFQYYEKEERGRGNFPDRFSARQFPNYSSELNVNALLLGDSALYLCASSRKGNTEAFFGQGTRLTVV.

Here the CDR3 DNA reads TGTGCCAGCAGTAAGGGTGGGAGTAGAACAGATACGCAGTATTTT. Amino acids: CASSKGGSRTDTQYF. The J gene is TRBJ2-3, the V gene TRBV6-5; perhaps TRBD2 as D (5 bases). V shed 5 bases and J shed 3 bases, with 15 bases lying between them. Per germline, CDR1 MNHEY and CDR2 SVGAGI. This CDR3 region has 15 residues.

The CDR3 region is CASTPLAGEGYEQYF. In DNA form, the CDR3 reads TGCGCCAGCACCCCCCTAGCGGGAGAAGGTTACGAGCAGTACTTC. J is TRBJ2-7 and V is TRBV5-1; 10 bases are shared with TRBD2. V shed 6 bases, J shed 4 bases, and the junction held 10 bases outside the gene matches. Germline V gene data show CDR1 as SGHRS and CDR2 as YFSETQ. This CDR3 has 15 residues. The complete variable domain, with remaining parts taken from reference TRBV5-1 and TRBJ2-7, reads KAGVTQTPRYLIKTRGQQVTLSCSPISGHRSVSWYQQTPGQGLQFLFEYFSETQRNKGNFPGRFSGRQFSNSRSEMNVSTLELGDSALYLCASTPLAGEGYEQYFGPGTRLTVT.

This clonotype occurred a few times. The chain uses TRBV5-8 and TRBJ2-1; D is unclear. The ends were cut back, 1 base at V and 4 bases at J, with 15 bases in the middle. The CDR3 is 16 amino acids. CDR1 and CDR2 from the germline V gene are SGHTS and YDEGEE. DNA for the CDR3: TGTGCCAGCAGCTTGAGAAGGGCCGGTATGTACAATGAGCAGTTCTTC. Protein: CASSLRRAGMYNEQFF.

The rearrangement joins TRBV10-1 to TRBJ2-3, with D unclear. V dropped 5 bases and J dropped 5 bases, with 11 bases sitting between them. This CDR3 spans 13 amino acids. Germline V gene sequence: CDR1 WNHNN, CDR2 SYGVQD (reference sequence). The CDR3 coding sequence is TGCGCCAGCAGTTCGCTACCACTAGATACGCAGTATTTT. Residues: CASSSLPLDTQYF.

This clonotype was found a few times. The V call is TRBV27, the J call TRBJ2-3; D gene uncertain. Germline V gene lookup returns CDR1 MNHEY and CDR2 SMNVEV (reference sequence). Trimming removed 2 bases at V and 1 base at J, with 13 bases between. The CDR3 is made up of 16 amino acids. CDR3 in DNA: TGTGCCAGCAGTTTAGGCGGAAGCCTACGCACAGATACGCAGTATTTT. This gives the protein CASSLGGSLRTDTQYF.

This clonotype has only a few counts. The chain employs TRBV4-2 and TRBJ2-5; the D gene is possibly TRBD2 (6 bases). The V end was cut by 4 bases, the J end by 3 bases, with 18 bases between. The germline V gene has CDR1 LGHNA and CDR2 YNFKEQ. The CDR3 covers 16 residues. As DNA, the CDR3 is TGTGCCAGCAGCCCAAGCGGGCGAGGCCGCGAAGAGACCCAGTACTTC. It yields the protein CASSPSGRGREETQYF.

The table lists this clonotype with many counts. The chain uses TRBV5-1 and TRBJ2-3, with D hard to call. CDR3 length: 13 amino acids. Germline-derived CDR1 and CDR2 are SGHRS and YFSETQ. With 3 bases removed from V and 2 bases from J, the gap between germline ends came to 7 bases. CDR3 region: CASSSTDTDTQYF. The DNA for the CDR3 is TGCGCCAGCAGCTCAACAGACACAGATACGCAGTATTTT. The full variable domain, its missing parts supplied by reference TRBV5-1 and TRBJ2-3, is KAGVTQTPRYLIKTRGQQVTLSCSPISGHRSVSWYQQTPGQGLQFLFEYFSETQRNKGNFPGRFSGRQFSNSRSEMNVSTLELGDSALYLCASSSTDTDTQYFGPGTRLTVL.

CDR3 loop: CASAGRAVYNEQFF. In DNA form, the CDR3 reads TGTGCCAGCGCGGGGAGGGCCGTCTACAATGAGCAGTTCTTC. The chain links TRBV6-2 or TRBV6-3 to TRBJ2-1; TRBD2 aligns across 7 bases. The germline V gene encodes CDR1 MNHEY and CDR2 SVGEGT. The CDR3 has 14 residues. With 8 bases clipped from V and 3 bases from J, the junction kept 7 bases outside the gene matches.

This chain links TRBV29-1 with TRBJ1-5; possible D gene TRBD1, 5 bases. The V end lost 7 bases, the J end lost 3 bases, and 13 bases lay between the germline ends. Per germline, CDR1 SQVTM and CDR2 ANQGSEA. CDR3 size: 13 residues. The CDR3 here is CSAVGGVNQPQHF. DNA for the CDR3: TGCAGCGCGGTGGGGGGGGTCAATCAGCCCCAGCATTTT.

The gene calls are TRBV20-1 and TRBJ1-1, with D possibly TRBD1 on 6 matching bases. The CDR3 is 14 amino acids. V was shortened by 6 bases and J by 3 bases, with 17 bases between the two germline ends. Per the germline V gene, CDR1 is DFQATT and CDR2 is SNEGSKA (reference sequence). The CDR3 loop reads CSAQGFRVDTEAFF. As DNA, the CDR3 is TGCAGTGCACAGGGCTTCAGGGTCGACACTGAAGCTTTCTTT.